This is a list of T cell receptor beta chains from one sample in a study of blood T cell repertoires in COVID-19. Here immunoSEQ multiplex PCR was the method, and the copy in TCRdb shows in-frame clones only, minus some. Of approximately 41,000 clones in the sample, roughly 91% are singletons; the top ten hold around 4.6%. Sequencing input: peripheral blood. These receptors originate from a human donor in a cohort sampled during active COVID-19. CDR3s include the opening cysteine and the closing phenylalanine or tryptophan. A D gene is named only where the DNA matches it firmly. Part of the rows lack a size; the others show once, few, many or a class for expanded clones.

v_gene	d_gene	abundance	j_gene	CDR3nt	CDR3aa
TRBV7-9	TRBD1	.	TRBJ1-4	TGTGCCAGCAGACCGGGACAGGGGGCGTTTGGTGAAAAACTGTTTTTT	CASRPGQGAFGEKLFF
TRBV19	.	few	TRBJ2-7	TGTGCCAGTAGTATCAGGGGCGAGCAGTACTTC	CASSIRGEQYF
TRBV5-1	.	.	TRBJ2-5	TGCGCCAGCAGTCGGACAGATCGCGCAGGGCAAGAGACCCAGTACTTC	CASSRTDRAGQETQYF
TRBV3-1/TRBV3-2	.	.	TRBJ1-1	TGTGCCAGCACCCGCGGGGGAAGAACAATGAACACTGAAGCTTTCTTT	CASTRGGRTMNTEAFF
TRBV28	.	.	TRBJ2-7	TGTGCCAGCAGTATCATGGCCAGGGAGGACGAGCAGTACTTC	CASSIMAREDEQYF
TRBV5-4	.	.	TRBJ2-7	TGTGCCAGCAGCCCAATGGGAGAGGGTTACGAGCAGTACTTC	CASSPMGEGYEQYF
TRBV19	.	.	TRBJ1-4	TGTGCCAGTAGTAGCCCGGGGGGGCGGTATAATGAAAAACTGTTTTTT	CASSSPGGRYNEKLFF
TRBV19	TRBD1	.	TRBJ1-1	TGTGCCAGTAGAGCAGGGGGGCCGGACACTGAAGCTTTCTTT	CASRAGGPDTEAFF
TRBV2	TRBD1	.	TRBJ1-2	TGTGCCGGGGGACAGGGCATCGGTGGCTACACCTTC	CAGGQGIGGYTF
TRBV10-3	TRBD2	.	TRBJ2-1	TGTGCCATCAGTGACGGGGCCGGGACTAGTACCTACAATGAGCAGTTCTTC	CAISDGAGTSTYNEQFF
TRBV14	TRBD2	.	TRBJ2-7	TGTGCCAGCAGAAGGGACTACTCCTACGAGCAGTACTTC	CASRRDYSYEQYF
TRBV20-1	.	.	TRBJ1-2	TGCAGTGCTAGTAGTATGCCAGGGCGGAATGGCTACACCTTC	CSASSMPGRNGYTF
TRBV27	.	.	TRBJ2-1	TGTGCCAGCAGTCAGACTCGACTTGAGCAGTTCTTC	CASSQTRLEQFF
TRBV13	TRBD2	.	TRBJ2-7	TGTGCCAGCAGCCTTGCGGCCGTGGGCGGGAGGTACGAGCAGTACTTC	CASSLAAVGGRYEQYF